The rows below give T cell receptor beta chains drawn from one sample of a study of blood T cell repertoires in COVID-19. Profiling relied on immunoSEQ multiplex PCR, and the TCRdb table lists in-frame clones only, not all of them. The sample yields more than 110,000 clones, about 89% seen once. Sample: peripheral blood. The receptors stem from a man in his sixties with active or convalescent COVID-19. CDR3s include the opening cysteine and the closing phenylalanine or tryptophan. A D gene is named only where the DNA matches it firmly. Some rows have no size entry. The others give once, few or many, or a class for an expanded clone.

V	J	size	D	DNA	CDR3
TRBV9	TRBJ2-7	once	-	TGTGCCAGCAGCGTAGGCCAGGGATCATTCTACGAGCAGTACTTC	CASSVGQGSFYEQYF
TRBV5-4	TRBJ2-5	-	TRBD2	TGTGCCAGCAGCTTGAGGCTAGCGGGAGGAGAGACCCAGTACTTC	CASSLRLAGGETQYF
TRBV12-3/TRBV12-4	TRBJ1-1	-	-	TGTGCCAGCAGTTTGATTCTGGGTGGGGGGGCTTTCTTT	CASSLILGGGAFF
TRBV4-2	TRBJ1-6	-	-	TGTGCCAGCAGCCAAGATTCCGGGGAAGGTGGTTCACCCCTCCACTTT	CASSQDSGEGGSPLHF
TRBV24-1	TRBJ2-3	-	-	TGTGCCACCAGTGACCCAGACAGAAACACGGTTACGCGGTATTTT	CATSDPDRNTVTRYF
TRBV6-1	TRBJ2-1	-	-	TGTGCCAGCAGTAGGGGGGGGAATGAGCAGTTCTTC	CASSRGGNEQFF
TRBV6-5	TRBJ1-4	-	TRBD1	TGTGCCAGCAATCCGGGACAGATCACTAATGAAAAACTGTTTTTT	CASNPGQITNEKLFF
TRBV19	TRBJ2-3	-	TRBD2	TGTGCCAGTAGCCGGACTAGCGAGGCGACAGATACGCAGTATTTT	CASSRTSEATDTQYF
TRBV21-1	TRBJ1-6	-	-	TGTGCCAGCAGCAAGGACAGGGACTTTGGGATGTCCCTCCACTTT	CASSKDRDFGMSLHF
TRBV6-5	TRBJ1-2	-	-	TGTGCCAGCAGCCCGCGGGGGAACTATGGCTACACCTTC	CASSPRGNYGYTF
TRBV5-4	TRBJ1-6	-	-	TGTGCCAGCAGCTTGGGTACAGGGTGGAATTCACCCCTCCACTTT	CASSLGTGWNSPLHF
TRBV14	TRBJ2-2	-	TRBD1	TGTGCCAGCAGCCAAGATAACCGTTTAAGGACAGGTGAGGTCCTAGGGAACACCGGGGAGCTGTTTTTT	CASSQDNRLRTGEVLGNTGELFF
TRBV18	TRBJ1-2	-	-	TGTGCCAGCTCCTCCGACGGGGGAAACTATGGCTACACCTTC	CASSSDGGNYGYTF
TRBV12-3/TRBV12-4	TRBJ2-5	-	-	TGTGCCAGCGCCCGGAACGCAGGGGAGACCCAGTACTTC	CASARNAGETQYF
TRBV5-1	TRBJ1-2	-	-	TGCGCCAGCAGCTTGAACGACCAAGACTCCTATGGCTACACCTTC	CASSLNDQDSYGYTF
TRBV12-2	TRBJ1-1	-	-	TGTGCAAGTCGCTTAGATGGAGACAGAAAAGGCAACACTGAAGCTTTCTTT	CASRLDGDRKGNTEAFF
TRBV9	TRBJ2-5	-	-	TGTGCCAGCAGCGTGGAAACAGCCGTCCAAGAGACCCAGTACTTC	CASSVETAVQETQYF
TRBV3-1/TRBV3-2	TRBJ1-1	-	TRBD1	TGTGCCAGCAGCCCGTCTGACAGGGTCGAAGCTTTCTTT	CASSPSDRVEAFF
TRBV7-9	TRBJ1-1	-	-	TGTGCCAGCAGCAACTCGGACAAATCGAACACTGAAGCTTTCTTT	CASSNSDKSNTEAFF
TRBV5-5	TRBJ1-1	once	-	TGTGCCAGCAGCTTGGAACCAGGGATGAACACTGAAGCTTTCTTT	CASSLEPGMNTEAFF
TRBV29-1	TRBJ1-2	-	-	TGCAGCGCCCCGCGGGGGGCAGGCTATGGCTACACCTTC	CSAPRGAGYGYTF
TRBV10-3	TRBJ2-2	-	-	TGTGCCATCCGGGGGGGCCGGGAGGGGGCAGTCACCGGGGAGCTGTTTTTT	CAIRGGREGAVTGELFF
TRBV23-1	TRBJ2-3	-	TRBD1	TGCGCCAGCAGTCGAACGGGACAGGGGGCAGATACGCAGTATTTT	CASSRTGQGADTQYF